These 26 T cell receptor beta chains came from one sample sequenced in a study of identical twins (dated by TCRdb to 2016 to 2017). Library generation was performed with 5' RACE. Sequencing was carried out with an Illumina HiSeq 2000. TCRdb reprocessed the public reads (quality trimming at Q25 with fastp, clone calling with MiXCR) and kept in-frame beta chains. Rows merge per CDR3 protein into single entries with the most common DNA and genes. The sample includes 1.5 million to 2 million distinct CDR3 sequences, with roughly a third observed a single time. The ten largest clones add up to approximately 0.29% of the sample. Source material: cord blood. These receptors all come from a newborn girl in good health.

In the case of this clonotype: As the CDR3 is not closed by the conserved phenylalanine or tryptophan, this likely results from a read error. This sequence joins TRBV4-2 and TRBJ2-3, with 15 positions matching TRBD2. From germline, CDR1 is LGHNA and CDR2 YNFKEQ. The CDR3 is 19 residues long. V shed 1 base, J shed 0 bases, and the junction held 5 bases outside the gene matches. The CDR3 DNA is TGTGCCAGCAGCCAAGTCGGGACTAGCGGGGGGTACAGCACAGATACGCAGTATTAT. The encoded protein is CASSQVGTSGGYSTDTQYY.

This clonotype has only a few counts. The chain uses TRBV28 and TRBJ2-5, with D unresolved. Matching the DNA end better, TRBJ2-7 makes the J call doubtful. This CDR3 is 14 amino acids long. Germline CDR1 MDHEN, CDR2 SYDVKM. CDR3 sequence (DNA): TGTGCCAGCAGTTTTGGTTGGGGTACCTACGAGCAGTACTTC. It is translated as CASSFGWGTYEQYF.

The table lists this clonotype with a count of one. The V and J genes are TRBV5-1 and TRBJ2-3; D is undetermined. V was trimmed by 0 bases and J by 0 bases, leaving 11 bases between them. The CDR3 sequence is 16 residues long. From germline, CDR1 is SGHRS and CDR2 YFSETQ. The CDR3 spells CASSLDARSSTDTQYF. The CDR3, as DNA: TGCGCCAGCAGCTTGGATGCCCGATCTAGCACAGATACGCAGTATTTT.

This sequence joins TRBV7-9 and TRBJ2-7; no clear D gene. Trimming took 4 bases from V and 6 from J, leaving 13 bases between them. Germline CDR1 SEHNR, CDR2 FQNEAQ (reference sequence). The CDR3 spans 13 residues. The CDR3 loop reads CASSYNEPLEQYF. CDR3 DNA: TGTGCCAGCAGCTACAACGAACCTCTCGAGCAGTACTTC.

CDR3 protein: CSASGGQYEQFF. The CDR3 DNA is TGCAGTGCTAGCGGGGGGCAATACGAGCAGTTCTTC. The chain uses TRBV20-1 and TRBJ2-1; possible D gene TRBD2, 7 bases. Trimming took 3 bases from V and 10 from J, leaving 13 bases between them. CDR1 and CDR2 from the germline V gene are DFQATT and SNEGSKA (reference sequence). The CDR3 length is 12 residues.

V usage is TRBV10-3 and J usage is TRBJ2-3, with TRBD1 matching 8 bases. This CDR3 has 18 residues. Germline CDR1 ENHRY, CDR2 SYGVKD. J was trimmed by 2 bases and V by 0 bases; bases with no gene match: 10. CDR3 in DNA: TGTGCCATCAGTGAGTCTGACCCCCGGGACAGGCTCACAGATACGCAGTATTTT. Its translation is CAISESDPRDRLTDTQYF.

The gene calls are TRBV12-3 or TRBV12-4 and TRBJ2-2; possible D gene TRBD2, 5 bases. The V end was cut by 4 bases, the J end by 3 bases, with 12 bases between. The CDR3 extends over 15 amino acids. The CDR3 DNA reads as TGTGCCAGCAGTTCGGGGTCTTTGTACACCGGGGAGCTGTTTTTT. This gives the protein CASSSGSLYTGELFF.

This clonotype was seen at least ten times. V usage is TRBV27 and J usage is TRBJ2-7, with 7 positions matching TRBD1. V gave up 1 base and J gave up 4 bases; unmatched junction bases: 7. The CDR3 covers 15 residues. CDR1 and CDR2 (germline): MNHEY, SMNVEV (reference sequence). In nucleotides, the CDR3 is TGTGCCAGCAGTTTATTTCCACTGACAGGGTACGAGCAGTACTTC. It codes for CASSLFPLTGYEQYF.

This chain joins TRBV6-2 or TRBV6-3 and TRBJ1-4; 7 bases match TRBD1. Germline V gene lookup returns CDR1 MNHEY and CDR2 SVGEGT. This CDR3 is built from 15 residues. V lost 0 bases to trimming and J lost 6 bases; unmatched junction nucleotides: 4. CDR3 in amino acids: CASSYSGGADEKLFF. Here the CDR3 DNA reads TGTGCCAGCAGTTACTCAGGGGGCGCGGATGAAAAACTGTTTTTT.

This clonotype has only a few counts. V gene TRBV6-2 or TRBV6-3 combines with J gene TRBJ2-5; 7 bases are a match to TRBD1. Germline loops: CDR1 MNHEY, CDR2 SVGEGT. The CDR3 consists of 16 residues. The V segment lost 2 bases and the J segment 3 bases; nucleotides outside the gene matches: 9. CDR3: CASSYLKQGNKETQYF. The CDR3 DNA sequence: TGTGCCAGCAGTTACCTTAAACAGGGGAACAAAGAGACCCAGTACTTC.

In this sample, this clonotype turned up a few times. One end of the junction is discordant with germline, which a read error may explain. J is TRBJ2-1 and V is TRBV7-7, with 11 bases that match TRBD2. Germline loops: CDR1 SSHAT, CDR2 FNYEAQ (reference sequence). The CDR3 contains 20 residues. The CDR3 region is CASSLRGRLAGILAYNEQFF. The CDR3 DNA reads TGTGCTAGCAGCTTAAGGGGTAGACTAGCGGGAATATTGGCCTACAATGAGCAGTTCTTC.

The CDR3 nucleotides are TGTGCCAGCAGCCGGGGGCTTGGAAACACCATATATTTT. Protein: CASSRGLGNTIYF. The J gene is TRBJ1-3, the V gene TRBV7-9; TRBD1 is a possible D gene (6 bases). The V and J ends lost 5 bases and 3 bases respectively, with 8 bases between them. Germline CDR1 and CDR2: SEHNR and FQNEAQ (reference sequence). This CDR3 has 13 amino acids.

This clonotype was counted ten times or more. The chain has TRBV6-4 and TRBJ1-2, with TRBD1 as a possible D gene (6 bases). The CDR3 covers 17 residues. Germline V gene sequence: CDR1 MRHNA, CDR2 SNTAGT. The ends were cut back, 0 bases at V and 4 bases at J, with 18 bases in the middle. In nucleotides, the CDR3 is TGTGCCAGCAGTGACTCCCCTGGTGTGGGGGGCGGCTATGGCTACACCTTC. It translates to CASSDSPGVGGGYGYTF.

This clonotype was counted many times. V usage is TRBV12-3 or TRBV12-4 and J usage is TRBJ2-4; the D is unclear. The length of the CDR3 is 16 residues. Trimming took off 3 bases at V and 0 bases at J, with 12 bases between the two ends. The CDR3 bases are TGTGCCAGCAGTTTTCTAGAATCGATAGCCAAAAACATTCAGTACTTC. Translating it yields CASSFLESIAKNIQYF.

This clonotype showed up just a few times. The chain has TRBV28 and TRBJ2-1, with 7 bases lining up with TRBD2. CDR3 size: 16 residues. V was clipped by 3 bases and J by 2 bases; unmatched bases: 7. Germline values: CDR1 MDHEN, CDR2 SYDVKM. The DNA of the CDR3 is TGTGCCAGCAGTTTTGGGGGGGAGGGCCCCTACAATGAGCAGTTCTTC. The encoded protein is CASSFGGEGPYNEQFF. Together with reference TRBV28 and TRBJ2-1, the CDR3 gives the full variable domain: DVKVTQSSRYLVKRTGEKVFLECVQDMDHENMFWYRQDPGLGLRLIYFSYDVKMKEKGDIPEGYSVSREKKERFSLILESASTNQTSMYLCASSFGGEGPYNEQFFGPGTRLTVL.

This clonotype was seen more than once but under ten times. The chain is built from TRBV20-1 and TRBJ2-7, with 10 bases lining up with TRBD2. Germline V gene lookup returns CDR1 DFQATT and CDR2 SNEGSKA (reference sequence). The ends lost 1 base at V and 1 base at J; junction bases unmatched: 4. This CDR3 region has 15 residues. CDR3 nucleotides: TGCAGTGCTAGAGGAGGACTAGCGGCTTCCTACGAGCAGTACTTC. Its protein is CSARGGLAASYEQYF.

This chain connects TRBV20-1 to TRBJ1-5, with 7 bases lining up with TRBD1. CDR3 length: 13 residues. The germline gives CDR1 DFQATT, CDR2 SNEGSKA (reference sequence). The V gene end was trimmed by 8 bases and the J gene end by 2 bases; junction bases not matched to a gene: 6. CDR3 sequence reads: CSSHRGGNQPQHF. The CDR3, as DNA: TGCAGTTCTCACAGGGGCGGCAATCAGCCCCAGCATTTT.

CDR3 DNA: TGCAGTGCTAGAGGGGCAGCGGGACCTACCTACGAGCAGTACTTC. This gives the protein CSARGAAGPTYEQYF. The genes are TRBV20-1 and TRBJ2-7, with TRBD2 matching over 7 bases. CDR1 and CDR2 (germline): DFQATT, SNEGSKA (reference sequence). The CDR3 spans 15 residues. V shed 1 base, J shed 2 bases, and the junction held 8 bases outside the gene matches.

This sequence joins TRBV28 and TRBJ2-7; 8 positions agree with TRBD1. The CDR3 is made up of 16 amino acids. Germline CDR1 is MDHEN and CDR2 is SYDVKM. Unmatched junction bases numbered 10, after V lost 4 bases and J lost 2 bases. CDR3 sequence: CASSSYGQGRAYEQYF. For the CDR3, the DNA is TGTGCCAGCAGTTCCTACGGACAGGGTAGGGCCTACGAGCAGTACTTC.

The chain uses TRBV2 and TRBJ1-1; no firm D call. Trimming shortened V by 7 bases and J by 0 bases, and 9 bases separated the two germline ends. This CDR3 contains 13 residues. Germline V lookup: CDR1 SNHLY, CDR2 FYNNEI. In DNA, the CDR3 is TGTGCCAGCAAGCGGGGAATGAACACTGAAGCTTTCTTT. Translation gives CASKRGMNTEAFF.

The chain uses TRBV24-1 and TRBJ1-1, with 8 bases that match TRBD1. Germline CDR1 reads KGHDR; CDR2 reads SFDVKD. The CDR3 loop spans 16 amino acids. After removal of 5 bases from V and 1 base from J, the junction contained 8 bases not matched to a gene. CDR3 DNA: TGTGCCACCAGTGCCAACCTCGACAGGGGGAACACTGAAGCTTTCTTT. The encoded protein is CATSANLDRGNTEAFF.

This clonotype was counted only a few times. The gene calls are TRBV10-3 and TRBJ2-1; D ambiguous. This CDR3 has 14 amino acids. Germline V lookup: CDR1 ENHRY, CDR2 SYGVKD. V dropped 7 bases and J dropped 5 bases, with 15 bases sitting between them. The DNA for the CDR3 is TGTGCCATCACATCATTCGGGCTACACAATGAGCAGTTCTTC. Translated, it gives CAITSFGLHNEQFF.

This clonotype was seen a few times. The chain joins TRBV5-1 to TRBJ1-2; D unresolved. This CDR3 has 14 amino acids. The germline gives CDR1 SGHRS, CDR2 YFSETQ. V lost 3 bases to trimming and J lost 3 bases, with 12 bases between them. The CDR3: CASSSASTYYGYTF. In DNA form, the CDR3 reads TGCGCCAGCAGCTCCGCCTCGACCTACTATGGCTACACCTTC.

V and J are TRBV5-1 and TRBJ1-6, with D possibly TRBD1 on 6 matching bases. From germline, CDR1 is SGHRS and CDR2 YFSETQ. The V and J ends lost 4 bases and 6 bases respectively, with 14 bases between them. This CDR3 spans 15 amino acids. CDR3 sequence reads: CASSGRRGVNSPLHF. CDR3 bases: TGCGCCAGCAGCGGACGTAGGGGGGTTAATTCACCCCTCCACTTT. Full variable domain (missing parts from reference TRBV5-1 and TRBJ1-6): KAGVTQTPRYLIKTRGQQVTLSCSPISGHRSVSWYQQTPGQGLQFLFEYFSETQRNKGNFPGRFSGRQFSNSRSEMNVSTLELGDSALYLCASSGRRGVNSPLHFGNGTRLTVT.

This clonotype was counted at least ten times. This may stem from a read error, because a much larger clone lies one nucleotide away. The rearrangement links TRBV6-2 or TRBV6-3 to TRBJ2-7; no clear D gene. The germline CDR1 and CDR2 sequences are MNHEY and SVGEGT. The V end lost 6 bases, the J end lost 0 bases, and 6 bases lay between the germline ends. CDR3 size: 12 residues. CDR3 in amino acids: CASRRSSYEQYF. CDR3 nucleotides: TGTGCCAGCAGGAGGAGCTCCTACGAGCAGTACTTC.

This chain connects TRBV12-3 or TRBV12-4 to TRBJ1-1; D is possibly TRBD1 (5 bases). V was pared by 5 bases and J by 2 bases, with 18 bases between. The CDR3 is 16 amino acids. The chain's CDR3 is CASSPAGMGLNTEAFF. The CDR3 DNA follows: TGTGCCAGCAGTCCCGCGGGGATGGGACTTAACACTGAAGCTTTCTTT.